Detailed here is one T cell receptor (beta chain). This entry is derived from a study of OX40 agonist ivuxolimab in advanced cancers. V was cut by 4 bases and J by 1 base, with 10 bases left in between. The CDR3 contains 14 residues. The germline V gene has CDR1 MNHEY and CDR2 SVGAGI. Profiled with immunoSEQ multiplex PCR; TCRdb holds only in-frame clones, not every one. The data contain approximately 89,000 clones, 87% of them singletons. This receptor was obtained from an adult with an advanced solid tumor such as melanoma, head and neck, liver or kidney cancer. The material sequenced was CD4+ or CD8+ T cells sorted from blood, taken in a trial of the OX40 agonist ivuxolimab. V usage is TRBV6-5 and J usage is TRBJ1-2; no reliable D call. CDR3 sequence (DNA): TGTGCCAGCAGTTCCCCCCACGGTAACTATGGCTACACCTTC. This codes for CASSSPHGNYGYTF.